The clone carrying this TCR beta chain was detected only a few times. The target antigen is unknown. One end of the junction fails to match germline, which may point to a read error. The data were taken from a study of T cells after yellow fever vaccination. Study outcomes and limitations: CD4 and CD8 compartments shared a small share of clonotypes, likely from convergent recombination. From the bulk population, abundant clonotypes could contaminate and appear within FACS-sorted repertoires. Booster sampling recovered most clones from primary vaccination (around 97% CD4, around 88% CD8).

The length of the CDR3 is 16 residues. Germline CDR1 DFQATT, CDR2 SNEGSKA (reference sequence). It was through 5'RACE template switching that TCR cDNA was made, with a universal primer site and UMIs added. Each CDR3 protein is one row after TCRdb ran MiXCR on the 5' RACE reads. This table has 70,000 or so distinct CDR3 sequences, roughly 6% appearing once. The source material was CD4+ T cells sorted from PBMCs, sampled around 14 days after the first yellow fever vaccination. The V call is TRBV20-1, the J call TRBJ2-3, with 9 bases matching TRBD2. The receptor was derived from a man between 18 and 35 years old who received the YFV17D yellow fever vaccine. The CDR3 spells CCARDWLAGSTDTQYF. The DNA of the CDR3 is TGCTGTGCTAGAGATTGGCTAGCGGGGTCCACAGATACGCAGTATTTT.